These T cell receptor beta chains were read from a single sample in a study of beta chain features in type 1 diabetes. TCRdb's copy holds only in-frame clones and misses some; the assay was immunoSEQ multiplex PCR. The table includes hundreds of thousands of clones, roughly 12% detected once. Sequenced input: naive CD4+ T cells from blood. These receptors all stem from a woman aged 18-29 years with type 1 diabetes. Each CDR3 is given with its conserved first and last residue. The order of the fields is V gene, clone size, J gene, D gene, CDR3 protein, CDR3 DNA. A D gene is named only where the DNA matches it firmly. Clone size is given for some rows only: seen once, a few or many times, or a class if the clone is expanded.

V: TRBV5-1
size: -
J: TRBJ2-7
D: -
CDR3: CASSPLTGLSYEQYF
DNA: TGCGCCAGCAGCCCCCTGACAGGACTCTCCTACGAGCAGTACTTC

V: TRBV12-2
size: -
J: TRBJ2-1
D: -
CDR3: CASRKLGTSGIYNEQFF
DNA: TGTGCAAGTCGGAAGCTCGGGACTAGCGGCATCTACAATGAGCAGTTCTTC

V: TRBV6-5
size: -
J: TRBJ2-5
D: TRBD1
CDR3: CASSFGGQGKTQYF
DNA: TGTGCCAGCAGTTTCGGAGGACAGGGAAAGACCCAGTACTTC

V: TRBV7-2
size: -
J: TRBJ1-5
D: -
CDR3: CASSLVAGANVNQPQHF
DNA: TGTGCCAGCAGCTTAGTGGCAGGGGCGAACGTCAATCAGCCCCAGCATTTT

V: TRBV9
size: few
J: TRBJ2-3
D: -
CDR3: CASSVGGLNTDTQYF
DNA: TGTGCCAGCAGCGTAGGAGGGCTTAACACAGATACGCAGTATTTT

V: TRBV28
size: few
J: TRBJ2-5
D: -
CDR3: CASSPVVETQYF
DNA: TGTGCCAGCAGTCCAGTGGTGGAGACCCAGTACTTC

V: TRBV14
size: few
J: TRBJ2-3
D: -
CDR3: CASSLDLRQPATDTQYF
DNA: TGTGCCAGCAGCCTAGACCTCCGACAGCCAGCCACAGATACGCAGTATTTT

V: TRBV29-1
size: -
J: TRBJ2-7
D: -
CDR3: CSVAWRAEGEQYF
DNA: TGCAGCGTTGCGTGGAGGGCGGAAGGCGAGCAGTACTTC

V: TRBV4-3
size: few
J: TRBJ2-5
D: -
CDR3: CASSQYPGQGGQETQYF
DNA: TGCGCCAGCAGCCAGTATCCGGGCCAGGGGGGACAAGAGACCCAGTACTTC

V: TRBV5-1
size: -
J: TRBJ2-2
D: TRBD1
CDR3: CASSPDRGSNTGELFF
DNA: TGCGCCAGCAGCCCCGACAGGGGGTCGAACACCGGGGAGCTGTTTTTT

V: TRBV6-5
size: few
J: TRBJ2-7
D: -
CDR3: CASSYSIQDVYEQYF
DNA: TGTGCCAGCAGTTACTCGATCCAGGATGTCTACGAGCAGTACTTC

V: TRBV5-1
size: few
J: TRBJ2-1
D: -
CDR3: CASSRSRENEQFF
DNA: TGCGCCAGCAGCCGTTCGAGGGAAAATGAGCAGTTCTTC

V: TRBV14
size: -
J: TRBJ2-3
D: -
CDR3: CASSGTVTDTQYF
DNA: TGTGCCAGCAGTGGTACAGTCACAGATACGCAGTATTTT

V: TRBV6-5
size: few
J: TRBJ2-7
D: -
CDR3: CASSYGRSAGEQYF
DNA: TGTGCCAGCAGTTACGGTCGGTCCGCTGGCGAGCAGTACTTC

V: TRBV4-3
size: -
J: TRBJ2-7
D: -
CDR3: CASSQDLGRYEQYF
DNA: TGCGCCAGCAGCCAAGATCTGGGCAGATACGAGCAGTACTTC

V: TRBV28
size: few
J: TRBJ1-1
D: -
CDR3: CASSTYLNTEAFF
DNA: TGTGCCAGCAGCACTTACTTGAACACTGAAGCTTTCTTT

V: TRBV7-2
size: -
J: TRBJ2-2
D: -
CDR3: CASTQGGNTGELFF
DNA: TGTGCCAGCACCCAGGGCGGGAACACCGGGGAGCTGTTTTTT

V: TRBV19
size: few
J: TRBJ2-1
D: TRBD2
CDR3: CASNQGLAGGQGEQFF
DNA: TGTGCCAGTAATCAGGGACTAGCGGGAGGGCAGGGTGAGCAGTTCTTC

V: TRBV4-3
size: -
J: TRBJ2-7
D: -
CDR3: CASSQEVSSYEQYF
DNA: TGCGCCAGCAGCCAAGAGGTCTCCTCCTACGAGCAGTACTTC

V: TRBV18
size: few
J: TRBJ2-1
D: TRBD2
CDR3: CASSPPTSGSVNEQFF
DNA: TGTGCCAGCTCACCCCCGACTAGCGGGAGTGTGAATGAGCAGTTCTTC

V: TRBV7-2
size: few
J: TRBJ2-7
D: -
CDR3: CASSPSPPYEQYF
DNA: TGTGCCAGCAGCCCTTCCCCCCCCTACGAGCAGTACTTC

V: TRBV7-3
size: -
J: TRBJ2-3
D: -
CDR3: CASSLRDTQYF
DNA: TGTGCCAGCAGCTTACGAGATACGCAGTATTTT

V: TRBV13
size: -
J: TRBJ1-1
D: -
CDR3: CASSSTGKVMNTEAFF
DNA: TGTGCCAGCAGCTCAACAGGGAAAGTCATGAACACTGAAGCTTTCTTT

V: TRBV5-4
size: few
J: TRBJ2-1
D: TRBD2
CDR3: CASSSLAGNNEQFF
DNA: TGTGCCAGCAGCTCATTAGCGGGAAACAATGAGCAGTTCTTC

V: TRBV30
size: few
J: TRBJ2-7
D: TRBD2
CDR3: CACTTSGSLEQYF
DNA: TGTGCCTGTACGACTAGCGGGAGTTTGGAGCAGTACTTC

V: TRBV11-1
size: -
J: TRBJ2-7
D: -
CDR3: CASSLEGREQYF
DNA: TGTGCCAGCAGCTTAGAGGGGCGTGAGCAGTACTTC

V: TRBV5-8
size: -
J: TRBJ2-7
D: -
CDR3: CASSGRYVQGSREQYF
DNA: TGTGCCAGCAGCGGACGCTATGTACAGGGCTCTCGGGAGCAGTACTTC

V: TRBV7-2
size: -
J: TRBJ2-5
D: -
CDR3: CASSLTGLSGIGTQYF
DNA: TGTGCCAGCAGCTTAACAGGGTTAAGCGGTATAGGCACCCAGTACTTC

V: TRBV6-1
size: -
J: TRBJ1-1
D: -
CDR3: CASSEAVWGPEAFF
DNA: TGTGCCAGCAGTGAGGCTGTGTGGGGGCCTGAAGCTTTCTTT

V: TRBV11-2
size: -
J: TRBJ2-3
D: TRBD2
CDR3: CASSATTSGIRTDTQYF
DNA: TGTGCCAGCAGCGCCACGACTAGCGGGATCCGCACAGATACGCAGTATTTT

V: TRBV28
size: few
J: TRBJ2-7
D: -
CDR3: CASSLSGSEVNPYEQYF
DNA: TGTGCCAGCAGTTTATCGGGATCCGAGGTTAATCCCTACGAGCAGTACTTC

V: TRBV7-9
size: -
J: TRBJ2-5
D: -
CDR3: CASSPLTFQETQYF
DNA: TGTGCCAGCAGCCCCCTGACATTCCAAGAGACCCAGTACTTC

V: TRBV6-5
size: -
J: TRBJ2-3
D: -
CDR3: CASSFTDGTSTDTQYF
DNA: TGTGCCAGCAGTTTTACCGACGGGACTAGCACAGATACGCAGTATTTT

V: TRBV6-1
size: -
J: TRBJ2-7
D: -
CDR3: CASSEGPGPSYEQYF
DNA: TGTGCCAGCAGTGAAGGTCCAGGGCCTTCCTACGAGCAGTACTTC

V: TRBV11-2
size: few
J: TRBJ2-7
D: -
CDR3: CASSPGGQPRDEQYF
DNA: TGTGCCAGCAGCCCCGGGGGACAGCCCAGGGACGAGCAGTACTTC

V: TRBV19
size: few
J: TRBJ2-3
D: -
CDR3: CATNRSPQYF
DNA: TGTGCCACCAACAGGTCCCCGCAGTATTTT

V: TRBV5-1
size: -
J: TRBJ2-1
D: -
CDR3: CASSFNGNTRTEQFF
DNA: TGCGCCAGCAGCTTTAACGGGAACACGAGGACTGAGCAGTTCTTC

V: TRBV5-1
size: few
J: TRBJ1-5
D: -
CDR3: CASSLAVNQPQHF
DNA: TGCGCCAGCAGCTTGGCTGTCAATCAGCCCCAGCATTTT

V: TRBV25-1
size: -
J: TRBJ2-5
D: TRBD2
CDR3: CASSIGLVKETQYF
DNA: TGTGCCAGCTCAATAGGACTAGTAAAAGAGACCCAGTACTTC

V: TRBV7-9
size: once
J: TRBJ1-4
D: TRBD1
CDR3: CASSLGQGATNEKLFF
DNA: TGTGCCAGCAGCCTCGGACAGGGAGCAACTAATGAAAAACTGTTTTTT

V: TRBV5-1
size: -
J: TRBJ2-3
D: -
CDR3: CASSLGTRQYF
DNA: TGCGCCAGCAGCTTGGGGACACGGCAGTATTTT

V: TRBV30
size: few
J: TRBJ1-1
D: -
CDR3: CAWSRLMNTEAFF
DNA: TGTGCCTGGAGTAGACTCATGAACACTGAAGCTTTCTTT

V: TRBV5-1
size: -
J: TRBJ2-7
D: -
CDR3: CASGGSSTYEQYF
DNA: TGCGCCAGCGGGGGGTCCAGCACCTACGAGCAGTACTTC

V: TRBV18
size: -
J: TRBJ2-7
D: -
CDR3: CASSPRGADSRGHEQYF
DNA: TGTGCCAGCTCACCAAGGGGCGCGGACTCCAGGGGACACGAGCAGTACTTC

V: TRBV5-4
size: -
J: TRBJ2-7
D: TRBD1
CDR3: CASSPRDSSYEQYF
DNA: TGTGCCAGCAGCCCTCGGGACAGCTCCTACGAGCAGTACTTC

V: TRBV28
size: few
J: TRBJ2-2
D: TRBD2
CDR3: CATVGLAGTGELFF
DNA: TGTGCCACGGTCGGACTAGCGGGAACCGGGGAGCTGTTTTTT

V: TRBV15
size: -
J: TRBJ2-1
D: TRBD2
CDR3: CATSKDYHLLAGGYHEQFF
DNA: TGTGCCACCAGCAAAGATTATCACCTACTAGCGGGAGGATACCATGAGCAGTTCTTC

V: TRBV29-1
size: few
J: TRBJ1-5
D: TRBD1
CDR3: CSVSDRGQSQPQHF
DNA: TGCAGCGTTTCGGACAGGGGGCAAAGTCAGCCCCAGCATTTT

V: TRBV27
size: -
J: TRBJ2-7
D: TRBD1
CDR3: CASSFRDRPYEQYF
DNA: TGTGCCAGCAGCTTTCGGGACAGGCCCTACGAGCAGTACTTC

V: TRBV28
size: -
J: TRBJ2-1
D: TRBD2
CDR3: CASSPLRASKRLALFDEQFF
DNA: TGTGCCAGCAGCCCCCTCCGGGCATCGAAAAGACTAGCTCTTTTCGATGAGCAGTTCTTC

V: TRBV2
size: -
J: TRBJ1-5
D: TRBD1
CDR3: CASSPGQASNQPQHF
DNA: TGTGCCAGCAGCCCCGGACAGGCTAGCAATCAGCCCCAGCATTTT

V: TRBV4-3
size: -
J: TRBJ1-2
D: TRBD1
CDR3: CASSQAPGGGYTF
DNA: TGCGCCAGCAGCCAAGCCCCAGGGGGCGGCTACACCTTC

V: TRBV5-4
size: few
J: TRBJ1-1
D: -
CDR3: CASSFGRGDTEAFF
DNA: TGTGCCAGCAGCTTTGGGCGGGGCGACACTGAAGCTTTCTTT

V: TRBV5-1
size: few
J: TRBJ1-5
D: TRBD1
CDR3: CASSSTGGNQPQHF
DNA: TGCGCCAGCAGCTCGACAGGGGGCAATCAGCCCCAGCATTTT

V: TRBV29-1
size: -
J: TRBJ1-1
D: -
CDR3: CSVAYQGTAKLEAFF
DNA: TGCAGCGTTGCCTATCAGGGTACGGCGAAACTTGAAGCTTTCTTT